The 26 T cell receptor beta chains below were found in one sample sequenced in a study of response to subunit inactivated influenza vaccine. TCRdb reanalysed the RT-PCR reads using MiXCR and keeps one entry per CDR3 protein. The table includes around 530,000 distinct CDR3 sequences, about 17% detected once. This specimen consisted of CD4+ T cells sorted from PBMCs, obtained about 23 months after vaccination. These TCRs come from a man between 50 and 70 years old who received an inactivated influenza vaccine.

The table lists this clonotype with a few counts. CDR3 protein: CASSHGGTSTDTQYF. The CDR3, as DNA: TGTGCCAGCAGCCACGGCGGAACTAGCACAGATACGCAGTATTTT. The chain combines TRBV14 with TRBJ2-3, with unresolved D. The ends were cut back, 3 bases at V and 0 bases at J, with 10 bases in the middle. The CDR3 spans 15 residues. The germline CDR1 and CDR2 sequences are SGHDN and FVKESK.

In the case of this clonotype: The junction and the germline gene differ at one end; a read error may be behind it. This rearrangement joins TRBV7-7 to TRBJ2-5, with 7 bases that match TRBD2. The CDR3 spans 14 residues. Germline V lookup: CDR1 SSHAT, CDR2 FNYEAQ (reference sequence). DNA of the CDR3: TGTGCTAGCAGCTCCAGACTAGCCTCGGAGACCCAGTACTTC. Protein sequence: CASSSRLASETQYF.

The genes are TRBV24-1 and TRBJ2-3; maybe TRBD2 (6 bases). Trimming removed 0 bases from V and 8 bases from J, with 8 bases in between. The CDR3 has 13 amino acids. Looked up from germline, CDR1 is KGHDR and CDR2 is SFDVKD. The CDR3 region has the DNA TGTGCCACCAGTGATTTGAGGAGGGGTACGCAGTATTTT. Amino acids: CATSDLRRGTQYF.

The J gene is TRBJ2-3, the V gene TRBV20-1, with 11 bases aligning to TRBD2. Germline trimming cut 5 bases from V and 7 bases from J; bases unmatched to any gene: 8. CDR1 is DFQATT and CDR2 is SNEGSKA in the germline V gene (reference sequence). The CDR3 runs to 14 residues. Here the CDR3 reads CSAPTSGRKNTQYF. CDR3 bases: TGCAGTGCTCCAACTAGCGGGAGAAAAAATACGCAGTATTTT.

The chain is built from TRBV20-1 and TRBJ2-7, with D perhaps TRBD1 or TRBD2 (5 bases each). The ends were cut back, 3 bases at V and 2 bases at J, with 17 bases in the middle. CDR3 length equals 15 residues. CDR1 DFQATT and CDR2 SNEGSKA come from the germline V gene (reference sequence). As DNA, the CDR3 is TGCAGTGCTAGGGCACCGGGACGGAAGACCTACGAGCAGTACTTC. It encodes CSARAPGRKTYEQYF.

The rearrangement joins TRBV27 to TRBJ1-6; 7 nucleotides agree with TRBD1. V was clipped by 7 bases and J by 7 bases; unmatched bases: 7. Germline values: CDR1 MNHEY, CDR2 SMNVEV (reference sequence). This CDR3 contains 14 residues. The CDR3 bases are TGTGCCAGCACCCCAGGGACAGCCAATTCACCCCTCCACTTT. Protein product: CASTPGTANSPLHF.

The V gene is TRBV3-1, the J gene TRBJ2-7; 7 nucleotides match TRBD2. Trimming at V came to 6 bases and at J to 6 bases, leaving 14 bases not matched to a gene. CDR3 length: 15 residues. The germline CDR1 and CDR2 sequences are LGHDT and YNNKEL (reference sequence). The CDR3 protein is CASRGGGGPLSEQYF. The CDR3, as DNA: TGTGCCAGCAGGGGCGGCGGGGGTCCCCTTTCCGAGCAGTACTTC.

J is TRBJ2-5 and V is TRBV20-1, with D possibly being TRBD2 (5 bases). CDR3 size: 14 residues. Germline CDR1 reads DFQATT; CDR2 reads SNEGSKA (reference sequence). Trimming left V 3 bases short and J 4 bases short, with 15 bases between. DNA of the CDR3: TGCAGTGCTAGTCGGGATCTATGGGGAGAGACCCAGTACTTC. This gives the protein CSASRDLWGETQYF.

The gene calls are TRBV7-9 and TRBJ2-1; the D gene could be TRBD1 or TRBD2 (7 bases each). Looked up from germline, CDR1 is SEHNR and CDR2 is FQNEAQ (reference sequence). Trimming left V 1 base short and J 5 bases short, with 18 bases between. This CDR3 is built from 17 residues. CDR3 coding DNA: TGTGCCAGCAGCTTAGGGGGAGGGGGGACAGCAGACAATGAGCAGTTCTTC. Protein sequence: CASSLGGGGTADNEQFF. The full variable domain, completed using reference TRBV7-9 and TRBJ2-1, is DTGVSQNPRHKITKRGQNVTFRCDPISEHNRLYWYRQTLGQGPEFLTYFQNEAQLEKSRLLSDRFSAERPKGSFSTLEIQRTEQGDSAMYLCASSLGGGGTADNEQFFGPGTRLTVL.

This clonotype has at least ten counts. A read error may account for a junction end that differs from germline. The chain joins TRBV4-2 to TRBJ1-1; D gene ambiguous. This CDR3 has 13 residues. Germline assignment: CDR1 LGHNA and CDR2 YNFKEQ. This chain's CDR3 is CASSQEWGTEAFF. The CDR3 DNA follows: TGCGCCAGCAGCCAAGAGTGGGGCACTGAAGCTTTCTTT.

On this clonotype: Compared with germline, one end of the junction differs, possibly owing to a read error. The chain couples TRBV4-1 to TRBJ1-2; 7 positions match TRBD1. Germline lookup yields CDR1 MGHRA and CDR2 YSYEKL. The CDR3 has 15 amino acids. CDR3 in DNA: TGCGCCAGCAGCCGAGGGACAGCCGCTAACTATGGCCACACCTTC. As protein: CASSRGTAANYGHTF.

The rearrangement joins TRBV5-4 to TRBJ2-4; TRBD2 agrees at 13 bases. Per the germline V gene, CDR1 is SGHNT and CDR2 is YYREEE (reference sequence). With 4 bases clipped from V and 9 bases from J, the junction kept 7 bases outside the gene matches. This CDR3 has 15 amino acids. This chain's CDR3 is CASSQGTSGNVIQYF. CDR3 sequence (DNA): TGTGCCAGCAGCCAGGGGACTAGCGGGAATGTCATTCAGTACTTC.

There are a few counts of this clonotype. The J gene is TRBJ1-2, the V gene TRBV4-3; D gene unclear. V lost 4 bases and J lost 2, with 17 bases in between. The CDR3 runs 16 residues. Germline CDR1 and CDR2: LGHNA and YSLEER. The CDR3 region is CASSLSDGSGNYGYTF. CDR3 nucleotide sequence: TGCGCCAGCAGCCTATCGGACGGGTCGGGAAACTATGGCTACACCTTC.

V and J are TRBV20-1 and TRBJ2-5; D not resolved. The CDR3 runs 12 residues. The V end was cut by 3 bases, the J end by 0 bases, with 5 bases between. Germline lookup yields CDR1 DFQATT and CDR2 SNEGSKA (reference sequence). Written as DNA, the CDR3 is TGCAGTGCTAGGGAGCACCAAGAGACCCAGTACTTC. Its protein is CSAREHQETQYF.

This clonotype was detected only a few times. The rearrangement links TRBV20-1 to TRBJ2-3, with 8 positions matching TRBD2. Unmatched junction bases numbered 9, after V lost 5 bases and J lost 5 bases. Germline V gives CDR1 DFQATT, CDR2 SNEGSKA (reference sequence). This CDR3 is 14 amino acids long. In DNA, the CDR3 is TGCAGTGCTCACGGGGTGACTAGCGTAGATACGCAGTATTTT. It yields the protein CSAHGVTSVDTQYF.

This chain links TRBV28 with TRBJ2-6, with TRBD2 matching 14 bases. This CDR3 comprises 18 residues. V was clipped by 4 bases and J by 2 bases; unmatched bases: 4. Germline CDR1 is MDHEN and CDR2 is SYDVKM. CDR3 sequence: CASSSGLAGGPGANVLTF. The DNA for the CDR3 is TGTGCCAGCAGTTCCGGACTAGCGGGGGGTCCTGGGGCCAACGTCCTGACTTTC. The whole variable domain, filled in from reference TRBV28 and TRBJ2-6, reads DVKVTQSSRYLVKRTGEKVFLECVQDMDHENMFWYRQDPGLGLRLIYFSYDVKMKEKGDIPEGYSVSREKKERFSLILESASTNQTSMYLCASSSGLAGGPGANVLTFGAGSRLTVL.

This sequence joins TRBV25-1 and TRBJ2-1; unclear D gene. The CDR3 is 15 residues long. Per germline, CDR1 MGHDK and CDR2 SYGVNS. Trimming removed 2 bases from V and 0 bases from J, with 8 bases in between. CDR3 protein: CASSERQSSYNEQFF. CDR3 DNA: TGTGCCAGCAGTGAACGTCAGAGCTCCTACAATGAGCAGTTCTTC.

This chain joins TRBV9 and TRBJ1-4, with D possibly TRBD1 on 6 matching bases. The length of the CDR3 is 15 residues. Germline CDR1 SGDLS, CDR2 YYNGEE. The V end lost 4 bases, the J end lost 5 bases, and 15 bases lay between the germline ends. The CDR3 DNA sequence: TGTGCCAGCAGCACCCGCGGGGGGCCAAATGAAAAACTGTTTTTT. Protein: CASSTRGGPNEKLFF. The whole variable domain, remainder taken from reference TRBV9 and TRBJ1-4, is DSGVTQTPKHLITATGQRVTLRCSPRSGDLSVYWYQQSLDQGLQFLIQYYNGEERAKGNILERFSAQQFPDLHSELNLSSLELGDSALYFCASSTRGGPNEKLFFGSGTQLSVL.

The chain has TRBV12-3 or TRBV12-4 and TRBJ2-1; D possibly corresponds to TRBD1 (6 bases). Trimming removed 3 bases at V and 9 bases at J, with 12 bases between. This CDR3 region has 13 residues. This CDR3 is CASSFESRGEQFF. CDR3 DNA sequence: TGTGCCAGCAGTTTCGAGAGCAGGGGTGAGCAGTTCTTC.

The chain joins TRBV3-1 to TRBJ2-1, with 9 bases fitting TRBD2. The ends lost 0 bases at V and 7 bases at J; junction bases unmatched: 7. Germline V lookup: CDR1 LGHDT, CDR2 YNNKEL (reference sequence). CDR3 length: 16 residues. The CDR3 loop is CASSQEIAGDVNEQFF. CDR3 DNA sequence: TGTGCCAGCAGCCAAGAAATAGCGGGAGACGTTAATGAGCAGTTCTTC.

There are many counts of this clonotype. This sequence joins TRBV12-3 or TRBV12-4 and TRBJ2-2; TRBD1 or TRBD2 may be the D gene (5 bases each). The CDR3 totals 17 residues. V gave up 4 bases and J gave up 4 bases, with 19 bases separating them. CDR3 protein: CASSSLRGAALTGELFF. CDR3 nucleotides: TGTGCCAGCAGTTCCTTGAGAGGGGCAGCACTCACCGGGGAGCTGTTTTTT.

J is TRBJ2-6 and V is TRBV6-1; D may be TRBD1 (6 bases). The CDR3 is 14 residues long. Germline lookup yields CDR1 MNHNS and CDR2 SASEGT. The V end lost 10 bases, the J end lost 2 bases, and 12 bases lay between the germline ends. The CDR3 here is CATSQGAGANVLTF. DNA of the CDR3: TGTGCCACCTCACAGGGAGCTGGGGCCAACGTCCTGACTTTC.

The table lists this clonotype with a few counts. The chain links TRBV27 to TRBJ2-7; 7 positions match TRBD1. V lost 3 bases, J lost 7 bases, and 6 bases stayed unmatched. The CDR3 spans 13 residues. Germline CDR1 MNHEY, CDR2 SMNVEV (reference sequence). The CDR3 spells CASSFIGGREQYF. The CDR3 DNA sequence: TGTGCCAGCAGTTTTATAGGGGGCAGGGAGCAGTACTTC.

This clonotype was observed a few times. The V call is TRBV2, the J call TRBJ2-1, with TRBD1 identical over 9 bases. V gave up 4 bases and J gave up 1 base; unmatched junction bases: 2. CDR1 SNHLY and CDR2 FYNNEI come from the germline V gene. The CDR3 sequence is 15 residues long. DNA for the CDR3: TGTGCCAGCAGTGTTGACAGGGGGTCCTACAATGAGCAGTTCTTC. This encodes CASSVDRGSYNEQFF.

The chain uses TRBV20-1 and TRBJ2-3; 10 bases are a match to TRBD1. CDR1 and CDR2 (germline): DFQATT, SNEGSKA (reference sequence). The CDR3 has 14 residues. Trimming at V came to 6 bases and at J to 4 bases, leaving 7 bases not matched to a gene. The chain's CDR3 is CSAQAGTGADTQYF. As DNA, the CDR3 is TGCAGTGCCCAGGCCGGGACAGGGGCAGATACGCAGTATTTT.

This clonotype was seen a few times. The chain has TRBV6-5 and TRBJ2-7, with 7 bases identical to TRBD1. Unmatched junction bases numbered 10, after V lost 0 bases and J lost 2 bases. The V gene's germline CDR1 is MNHEY and CDR2 SVGAGI. This CDR3 has 17 amino acids. The CDR3 DNA is TGTGCCAGCAGTTACTCGAAAATCCGGGACAGTACCTACGAGCAGTACTTC. Protein sequence: CASSYSKIRDSTYEQYF.